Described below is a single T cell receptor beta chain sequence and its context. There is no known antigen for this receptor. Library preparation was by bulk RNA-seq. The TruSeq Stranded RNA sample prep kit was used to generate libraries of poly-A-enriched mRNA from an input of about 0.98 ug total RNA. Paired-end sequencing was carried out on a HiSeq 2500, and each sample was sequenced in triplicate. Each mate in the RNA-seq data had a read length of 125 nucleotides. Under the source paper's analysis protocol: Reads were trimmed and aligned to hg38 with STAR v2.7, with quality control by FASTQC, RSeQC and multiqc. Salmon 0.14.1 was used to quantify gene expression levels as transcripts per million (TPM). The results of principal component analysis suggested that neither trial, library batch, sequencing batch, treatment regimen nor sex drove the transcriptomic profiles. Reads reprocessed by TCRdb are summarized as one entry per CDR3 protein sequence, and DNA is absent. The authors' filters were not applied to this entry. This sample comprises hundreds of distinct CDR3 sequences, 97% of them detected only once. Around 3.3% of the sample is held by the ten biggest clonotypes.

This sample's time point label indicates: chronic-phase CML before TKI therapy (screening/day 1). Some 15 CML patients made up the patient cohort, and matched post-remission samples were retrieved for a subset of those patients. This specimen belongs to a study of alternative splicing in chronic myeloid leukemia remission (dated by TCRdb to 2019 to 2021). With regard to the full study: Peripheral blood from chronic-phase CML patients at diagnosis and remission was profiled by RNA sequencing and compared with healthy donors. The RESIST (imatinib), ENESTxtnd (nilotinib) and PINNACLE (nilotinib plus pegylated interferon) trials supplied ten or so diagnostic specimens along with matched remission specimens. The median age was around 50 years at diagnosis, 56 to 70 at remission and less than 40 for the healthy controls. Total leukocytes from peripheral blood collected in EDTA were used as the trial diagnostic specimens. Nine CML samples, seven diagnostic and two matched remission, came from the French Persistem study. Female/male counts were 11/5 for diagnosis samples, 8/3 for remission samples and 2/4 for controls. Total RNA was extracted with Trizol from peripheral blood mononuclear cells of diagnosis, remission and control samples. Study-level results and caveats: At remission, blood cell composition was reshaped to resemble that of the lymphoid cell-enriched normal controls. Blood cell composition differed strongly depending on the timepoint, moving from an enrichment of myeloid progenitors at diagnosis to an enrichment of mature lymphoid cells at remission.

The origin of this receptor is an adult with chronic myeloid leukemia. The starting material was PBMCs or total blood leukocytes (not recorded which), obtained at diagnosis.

The CDR3 reads CATSRGSSNQPQHF. The rearrangement joined TRBV24/OR9-2 to TRBJ1-5. TRBV24/OR9-2 is classed as an ORF, of uncertain function. The CDR3 measures 14 amino acids from cysteine to phenylalanine. The nucleotide record is missing.